These 21 T cell receptor beta chains were sequenced from one sample in a study of vaccination and CD4 T cells after COVID-19. No antigens are known for them. Treatment: 10-day PBMC culture with coronavirus spike peptide pools or control peptides (ViraFEST assay). The Oncomine TCR Beta short-read assay sequenced DNA from cultured CD4+ T cells. TCRdb used MiXCR to reprocess the PCR reads, holding one entry per CDR3 protein. The sample lists 15,000 to 20,000 distinct CDR3 sequences, under 80% seen once, with around 11% in the top ten. Material for sequencing was CD4+ T cells from blood, cultured in vitro. The origin of the receptors is a human donor who had recovered from COVID-19.

This clonotype was seen just once. The V gene is TRBV6-5, the J gene TRBJ1-1, with a weak D call TRBD1 (5 bases). The CDR3 consists of 12 residues. Looked up from germline, CDR1 is MNHEY and CDR2 is SVGAGI. Trimming stripped 4 bases from V and 7 bases from J, with 10 bases between. Here the CDR3 DNA reads TGTGCCAGCAGTTTGGGGACTTTTGAAGCTTTCTTT. It yields the protein CASSLGTFEAFF.

This chain uses TRBV28 with TRBJ2-7; TRBD2 aligns across 8 bases. J lost 5 bases, V lost 6 bases, and 9 bases had no gene match. The CDR3 consists of 14 residues. The V gene's germline CDR1 is MDHEN and CDR2 SYDVKM. CDR3 sequence (DNA): TGTGCCAGCAGCCCCTTAGGACTAGCAAACGAGCAGTACTTC. Encoded protein: CASSPLGLANEQYF.

This clonotype was detected a few times. This chain connects TRBV20-1 to TRBJ2-7; 14 bases are shared with TRBD2. With V trimmed by 2 bases and J by 5 bases, 11 bases remained unmatched. This CDR3 contains 17 residues. Germline CDR1 is DFQATT and CDR2 is SNEGSKA (reference sequence). The CDR3 here is CSARNQGTSGRIHEQYF. CDR3 coding DNA: TGCAGTGCTAGAAATCAGGGGACTAGCGGGAGAATCCACGAGCAGTACTTC.

In the case of this clonotype: An end of the junction differs from the germline gene, which may be a read error. J is TRBJ2-1 and V is TRBV12-3 or TRBV12-4; the match to TRBD2 covers 8 bases. The CDR3 sequence is 15 residues long. DNA of the CDR3: TGTGCCAGCAGCCGACGGTCGGGGGGGCTCAATGGGCAGTTCTTC. This encodes CASSRRSGGLNGQFF.

CDR3 DNA sequence: TGTGCCAGCAGTTCCCGTACAGGGATGACTGAAGCTTTCTTT. This translates into CASSSRTGMTEAFF. This rearrangement joins TRBV6-5 to TRBJ1-1; D perhaps matches TRBD1 (6 bases). V lost 4 bases, J lost 5 bases, and 14 bases lay in between. The germline V gene has CDR1 MNHEY and CDR2 SVGAGI. The CDR3 spans 14 residues.

This clonotype was seen only a few times. Here the CDR3 DNA reads TGTGCCAGCTCACCCGGGACAGGGGGCAGCGAGACCCAGTACTTC. It encodes CASSPGTGGSETQYF. J is TRBJ2-5 and V is TRBV18, with 12 nucleotides matching TRBD1. Germline assignment: CDR1 KGHSH and CDR2 LQKENI. J was trimmed by 5 bases and V by 3 bases; bases with no gene match: 4. The CDR3 consists of 15 residues.

Only a few counts were recorded for this clonotype. This chain joins TRBV2 and TRBJ2-3; 11 nucleotides match TRBD2. Germline V gene lookup returns CDR1 SNHLY and CDR2 FYNNEI. The trim removed 6 bases at V and 2 bases at J, leaving 7 bases unmatched. The CDR3 length is 16 residues. CDR3 in amino acids: CASSLSSGRATDTQYF. The CDR3 DNA reads as TGTGCCAGCAGCTTAAGTAGCGGGAGGGCCACAGATACGCAGTATTTT.

This clonotype was recorded a few times. V usage is TRBV7-9 and J usage is TRBJ2-7, with D possibly TRBD1 on 5 matching bases. The germline V gene has CDR1 SEHNR and CDR2 FQNEAQ (reference sequence). This CDR3 is built from 14 residues. Trimming took 1 base from V and 5 from J, leaving 12 bases between them. This chain's CDR3 is CASSLEGQFDEQYF. The CDR3, as DNA: TGTGCCAGCAGCTTAGAAGGACAATTCGACGAGCAGTACTTC.

This clonotype was seen a few times. V usage is TRBV7-9 and J usage is TRBJ1-4; D gene ambiguous. Trimming removed 2 bases from V and 7 bases from J, with 11 bases in between. Germline lookup yields CDR1 SEHNR and CDR2 FQNEAQ (reference sequence). The CDR3 sequence is 14 residues long. The chain's CDR3 is CASSLRGIGEKLFF. In nucleotides, the CDR3 is TGTGCCAGCAGCTTACGTGGGATCGGTGAAAAACTGTTTTTT. The whole variable domain, filled in from reference TRBV7-9 and TRBJ1-4, reads DTGVSQNPRHKITKRGQNVTFRCDPISEHNRLYWYRQTLGQGPEFLTYFQNEAQLEKSRLLSDRFSAERPKGSFSTLEIQRTEQGDSAMYLCASSLRGIGEKLFFGSGTQLSVL.

This chain joins TRBV18 and TRBJ1-2; D is ambiguous. There are 15 residues in the CDR3. Trimming removed 2 bases at V and 4 bases at J, with 14 bases between. Germline assignment: CDR1 KGHSH and CDR2 LQKENI. CDR3 amino acids: CASSPAPDLRYGYTF. DNA of the CDR3: TGTGCCAGCTCACCAGCCCCGGACCTGCGCTATGGCTACACCTTC. The complete variable domain, with remaining parts taken from reference TRBV18 and TRBJ1-2, reads NAGVMQNPRHLVRRRGQEARLRCSPMKGHSHVYWYRQLPEEGLKFMVYLQKENIIDESGMPKERFSAEFPKEGPSILRIQQVVRGDSAAYFCASSPAPDLRYGYTFGSGTRLTVV.

The rearrangement joins TRBV20-1 to TRBJ1-2, with D maybe TRBD1 (6 bases). The CDR3 has 15 residues. With 6 bases removed from V and 6 bases from J, the gap between germline ends came to 23 bases. Germline loops: CDR1 DFQATT, CDR2 SNEGSKA (reference sequence). CDR3 in amino acids: CSADDSGTNTDGYTF. CDR3 bases: TGCAGTGCGGACGATTCCGGGACAAACACCGATGGCTACACCTTC.

This chain's CDR3 is CASSPLTSGANNEQFF. The CDR3 DNA reads TGCGCCAGCAGCCCCCTGACTAGCGGAGCAAACAATGAGCAGTTCTTC. This chain links TRBV5-1 with TRBJ2-1; 9 bases match TRBD2. The CDR3 runs to 16 residues. The V gene's germline CDR1 is SGHRS and CDR2 YFSETQ. Trimming at V came to 4 bases and at J to 5 bases, leaving 10 bases not matched to a gene.

CDR3 amino acids: CASSTSGGDNEQFF. CDR3 bases: TGTGCCAGCAGTACTAGCGGGGGGGACAATGAGCAGTTCTTC. This chain links TRBV2 with TRBJ2-1, with 13 bases that match TRBD2. V lost 5 bases and J lost 5; bases outside the gene matches: 0. Germline V gene lookup returns CDR1 SNHLY and CDR2 FYNNEI. The CDR3 has 14 residues.

The chain recombines TRBV24-1 with TRBJ2-1; maybe TRBD1 (6 bases). This CDR3 has 15 amino acids. With 10 bases removed from V and 5 bases from J, the gap between germline ends came to 20 bases. Germline CDR1 reads KGHDR; CDR2 reads SFDVKD. The CDR3 sequence: CATSRGNMGHNEQFF. The CDR3 DNA follows: TGTGCCACATCGAGGGGGAATATGGGGCACAATGAGCAGTTCTTC.

The V gene is TRBV24-1, the J gene TRBJ2-2; TRBD1 aligns across 7 bases. Germline CDR1 is KGHDR and CDR2 is SFDVKD. The V segment lost 3 bases and the J segment 7 bases; nucleotides outside the gene matches: 7. This CDR3 is 15 amino acids long. The CDR3 DNA follows: TGTGCCACCAGTGATAATAGGGGGCAAGGCGGGGAGCTGTTTTTT. Translated: CATSDNRGQGGELFF.

This chain uses TRBV7-9 with TRBJ2-5; no reliable D call. V was trimmed by 3 bases and J by 2 bases, leaving 10 bases between them. The CDR3 covers 14 residues. Germline CDR1 and CDR2: SEHNR and FQNEAQ (reference sequence). CDR3 sequence reads: CASSFSALQETQYF. The CDR3 DNA follows: TGTGCCAGCAGCTTCTCAGCTCTTCAAGAGACCCAGTACTTC.

The CDR3 spells CASLSAEVGNGYGYTF. The CDR3 region has the DNA TGTGCCAGCCTATCGGCTGAGGTAGGCAACGGCTATGGCTACACCTTC. The chain couples TRBV6-2 or TRBV6-3 to TRBJ1-2; D is undetermined. The CDR3 covers 16 residues. Trimming took off 8 bases at V and 4 bases at J, with 23 bases between the two ends. Germline V CDR1 and CDR2: MNHEY, SVGEGT.

V gene TRBV11-1 combines with J gene TRBJ2-3; 13 bases agree with TRBD2. Per germline, CDR1 SGHAT and CDR2 FQDESV (reference sequence). This CDR3 comprises 16 residues. V shed 2 bases and J 4 bases; nucleotides not matched to a gene: 3. CDR3 DNA sequence: TGTGCCAGCAGCTTAACACTAGCGGGAGGGGCAGATACGCAGTATTTT. It translates to CASSLTLAGGADTQYF.

A few counts support this clonotype. The chain combines TRBV2 with TRBJ2-5; 7 bases match TRBD2. This CDR3 is built from 17 residues. Trimming cost V 1 base and J 2 bases; bases outside gene matches: 10. The germline V gene has CDR1 SNHLY and CDR2 FYNNEI. The CDR3, as DNA: TGTGCCAGCAGTGAAGGGGCGGGAGTCACTTTTCAAGAGACCCAGTACTTC. Its translation is CASSEGAGVTFQETQYF.

The chain links TRBV7-2 to TRBJ1-2, with TRBD1 identical over 7 bases. This CDR3 comprises 14 residues. Germline lookup yields CDR1 SGHTA and CDR2 FQGNSA. V was clipped by 5 bases and J by 4 bases; unmatched bases: 7. CDR3 DNA sequence: TGTGCCAGCAGCGGCAACAGGGGTACCTATGGCTACACCTTC. It yields the protein CASSGNRGTYGYTF.

This sequence joins TRBV16 and TRBJ2-4, with a weak D call TRBD1 (6 bases). The length of the CDR3 is 18 residues. V was trimmed by 2 bases and J by 1 base, leaving 18 bases between them. Per the germline V gene, CDR1 is KGHSY and CDR2 is FQNENV. In DNA, the CDR3 is TGTGCCAGCAGCCAAATCGCGGCAGGGGCCGGGGCCAAAAACATTCAGTACTTC. Protein sequence: CASSQIAAGAGAKNIQYF.